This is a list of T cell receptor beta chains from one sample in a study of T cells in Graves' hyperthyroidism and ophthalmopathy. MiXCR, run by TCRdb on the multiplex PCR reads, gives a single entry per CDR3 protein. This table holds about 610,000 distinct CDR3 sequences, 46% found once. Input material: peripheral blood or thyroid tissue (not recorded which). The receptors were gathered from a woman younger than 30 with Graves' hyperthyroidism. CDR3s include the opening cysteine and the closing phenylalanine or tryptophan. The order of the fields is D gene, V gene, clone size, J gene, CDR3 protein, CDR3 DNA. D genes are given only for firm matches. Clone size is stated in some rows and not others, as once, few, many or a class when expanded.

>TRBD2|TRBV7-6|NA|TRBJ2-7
CASSYSLPGLGAGPPYEQYF
TGTGCCAGCAGTTACTCACTCCCGGGACTAGGGGCGGGTCCCCCCTACGAGCAGTACTTC
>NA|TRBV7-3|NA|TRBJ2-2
CASNQNGGGNTGELFF
TGTGCCAGCAACCAAAACGGAGGGGGAAACACCGGGGAGCTGTTTTTT
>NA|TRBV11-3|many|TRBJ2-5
CASSLGWDMQETQYF
TGTGCCAGCAGCTTGGGTTGGGACATGCAAGAGACCCAGTACTTC
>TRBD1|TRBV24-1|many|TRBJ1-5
CATSDSDRGGQPQHF
TGTGCCACCAGTGATTCCGACAGGGGAGGCCAGCCCCAGCATTTT
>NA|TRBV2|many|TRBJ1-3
CASSVLPVSSGNTIYF
TGTGCCAGCAGTGTTCTACCCGTGAGCTCTGGAAACACCATATATTTT
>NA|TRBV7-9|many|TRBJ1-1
CASSPSPSQGTEAFF
TGTGCCAGCAGCCCTAGCCCGTCCCAAGGCACTGAAGCTTTCTTT
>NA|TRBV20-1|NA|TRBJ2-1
CSALQGGIGNEQFF
TGCAGTGCTTTACAGGGGGGGATTGGCAATGAGCAGTTCTTC
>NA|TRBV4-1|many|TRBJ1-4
CASSRNQGARGEKLFF
TGCGCCAGCAGCCGCAATCAAGGGGCGAGGGGGGAAAAACTGTTTTTT
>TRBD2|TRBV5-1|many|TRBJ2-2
CASSSNPTSDTGELFF
TGCGCCAGCAGCTCGAACCCGACTAGCGACACCGGGGAGCTGTTTTTT
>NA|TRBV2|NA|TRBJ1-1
CASSEAWGQNTEAFF
TGTGCCAGCAGTGAAGCGTGGGGACAGAACACTGAAGCTTTCTTT
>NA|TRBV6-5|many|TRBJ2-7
CASSPLAGKYEQYF
TGTGCCAGCAGTCCTCTAGCTGGCAAATACGAGCAGTACTTC
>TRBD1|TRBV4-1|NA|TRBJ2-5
CASSQDGTGVNQPQYF
TGCGCCAGCAGCCAAGATGGGACAGGCGTCAATCAGCCCCAGTACTTC
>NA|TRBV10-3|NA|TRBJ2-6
CAISDDRLLSGANVLTF
TGTGCCATCAGTGATGATCGGCTGCTCTCTGGGGCCAACGTCCTGACTTTC
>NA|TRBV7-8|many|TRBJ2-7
CASSLEAGSNRYF
TGTGCCAGCAGCTTAGAGGCCGGGTCTAATCGGTACTTC
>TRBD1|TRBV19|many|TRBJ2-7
CASSPDRGMGEQYF
TGTGCCAGTAGTCCGGACAGGGGTATGGGCGAGCAGTACTTC
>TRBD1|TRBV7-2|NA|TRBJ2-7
CASSLGQGADYEQYF
TGTGCCAGCAGCTTAGGACAGGGGGCTGACTACGAGCAGTACTTC
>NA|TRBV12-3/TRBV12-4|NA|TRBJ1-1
CASRGGGGREAFF
TGTGCCAGCAGGGGGGGTGGCGGCAGGGAAGCTTTCTTT
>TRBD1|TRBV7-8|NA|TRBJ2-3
CASSSRDRAADTQYF
TGTGCCAGCAGCTCCCGGGACAGGGCGGCAGATACGCAGTATTTT
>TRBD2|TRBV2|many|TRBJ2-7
CASSSGARGEQYF
TGTGCCAGCAGTTCAGGAGCGCGGGGGGAGCAGTACTTC
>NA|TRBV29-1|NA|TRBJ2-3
CSGSLGILTDTQYF
TGCAGCGGAAGTTTGGGCATCCTCACAGATACGCAGTATTTT
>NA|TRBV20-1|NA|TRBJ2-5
CSAPNGDGATQYF
TGCAGTGCCCCCAATGGGGACGGTGCGACCCAGTACTTC
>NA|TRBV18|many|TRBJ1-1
CASSPNAQEAFF
TGTGCCAGCTCACCTAATGCGCAAGAAGCTTTCTTT
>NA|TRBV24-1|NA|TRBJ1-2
CATSEGGSRHYYGYTF
TGTGCCACCAGCGAGGGCGGGAGTCGGCATTACTATGGCTACACCTTC
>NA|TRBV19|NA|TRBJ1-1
CASTSGTEGAFF
TGTGCCAGTACCTCGGGGACTGAGGGAGCTTTCTTT
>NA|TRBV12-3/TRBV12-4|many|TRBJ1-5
CASSLPGNQPQHF
TGTGCCAGCAGTTTACCAGGAAATCAGCCCCAGCATTTT
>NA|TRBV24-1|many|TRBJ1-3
CATKGGSSGNTIYF
TGTGCCACCAAGGGGGGGAGCTCTGGAAACACCATATATTTT
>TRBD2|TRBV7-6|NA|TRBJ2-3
CASSLRGETDTQYF
TGTGCCAGCAGCTTACGGGGGGAGACAGATACGCAGTATTTT
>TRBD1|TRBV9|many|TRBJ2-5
CASSTLLTGLETQYF
TGTGCCAGCAGCACCCTTTTGACAGGGTTGGAGACCCAGTACTTC
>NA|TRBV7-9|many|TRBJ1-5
CASSTGRPNSNQPQHF
TGTGCCAGCAGCACCGGGAGGCCCAATAGCAATCAGCCCCAGCATTTT
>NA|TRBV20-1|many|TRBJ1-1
CSARDGFRGETEAFF
TGCAGTGCTAGAGATGGATTCCGGGGAGAGACTGAAGCTTTCTTT
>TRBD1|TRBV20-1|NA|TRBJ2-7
CSVRRDRGILEQYF
TGCAGTGTTAGAAGGGACAGGGGCATCCTAGAGCAGTACTTC
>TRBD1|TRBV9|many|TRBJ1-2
CASSVDTGGSDYGYTF
TGTGCCAGCAGCGTAGATACAGGGGGATCGGACTATGGCTACACCTTC
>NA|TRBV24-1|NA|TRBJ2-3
CATSGVVADTQYF
TGTGCCACCAGTGGGGTGGTGGCAGATACGCAGTATTTT
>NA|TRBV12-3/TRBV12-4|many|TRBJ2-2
CASSLGYMNTGELFF
TGTGCCAGCAGTTTGGGGTATATGAACACCGGGGAGCTGTTTTTT
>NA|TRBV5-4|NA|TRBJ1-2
CASSEGLAGEGYTF
TGTGCCAGCAGCGAGGGACTAGCGGGAGAAGGCTACACCTTC
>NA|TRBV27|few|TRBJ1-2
CASKFGGGYTF
TGTGCCAGCAAGTTTGGGGGCGGGTACACCTTC
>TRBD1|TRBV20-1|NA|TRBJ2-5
CSASLDRGVETQYF
TGCAGTGCTAGCTTGGACAGGGGGGTAGAGACCCAGTACTTC
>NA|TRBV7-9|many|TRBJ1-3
CASSSRETGNTIYF
TGTGCCAGCAGCTCCCGGGAGACTGGAAACACCATATATTTT
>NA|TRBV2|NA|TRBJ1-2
CASLLDATYGYTF
TGTGCCAGCCTTCTGGACGCGACCTATGGCTACACCTTC
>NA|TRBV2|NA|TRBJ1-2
CASSVSYGYTF
TGTGCTAGCTCCGTATCCTATGGCTACACCTTC
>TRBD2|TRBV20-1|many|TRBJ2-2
CSARVLGRAGGELFF
TGCAGTGCTAGAGTGCTCGGGAGGGCCGGCGGGGAGCTGTTTTTT
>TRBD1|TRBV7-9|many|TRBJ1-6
CASSPGTGYSPLHF
TGTGCCAGCAGCCCGGGGACAGGGTATTCACCCCTCCACTTT
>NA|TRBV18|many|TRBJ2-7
CASSRGLGYEQYF
TGTGCCAGCTCACGCGGGTTGGGATACGAGCAGTACTTC
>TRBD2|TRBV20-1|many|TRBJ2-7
CSAPLGGKPYEQYF
TGCAGTGCTCCCTTGGGGGGGAAGCCCTACGAGCAGTACTTC
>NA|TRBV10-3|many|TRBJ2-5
CAISELERAETQYF
TGTGCCATCAGTGAGTTGGAGCGGGCAGAGACCCAGTACTTC
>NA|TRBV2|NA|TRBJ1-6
CASRLLAGYNSPLHF
TGTGCCAGCAGGCTACTAGCGGGCTATAATTCACCCCTCCACTTT
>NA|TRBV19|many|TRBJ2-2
CASSGRSGNTGELFF
TGTGCCAGTAGTGGCCGGAGCGGGAACACCGGGGAGCTGTTTTTT
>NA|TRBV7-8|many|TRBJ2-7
CASSLARPLAGPYEQYF
TGTGCCAGCAGCTTAGCGCGTCCCTTGGCGGGACCGTACGAGCAGTACTTC
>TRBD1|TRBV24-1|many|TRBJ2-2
CATSDLWGTGPPVELFF
TGTGCCACCAGTGATTTGTGGGGGACAGGCCCACCGGTAGAGCTGTTTTTT
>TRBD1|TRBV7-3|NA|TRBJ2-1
CASSLKTGVNEQFF
TGTGCCAGCAGCCTCAAGACAGGGGTCAATGAGCAGTTCTTC
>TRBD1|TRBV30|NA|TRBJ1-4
CAWSSGGVWEKLFF
TGTGCCTGGAGTTCAGGGGGCGTGTGGGAAAAACTGTTTTTT
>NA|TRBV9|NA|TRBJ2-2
CASSAEGFF
TGTGCCAGCAGCGCAGAGGGGTTTTTT
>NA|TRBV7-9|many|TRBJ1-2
CASSPKVTGYGYTF
TGTGCCAGCAGCCCTAAGGTAACGGGCTATGGCTACACCTTC
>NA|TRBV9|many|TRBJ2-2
CASSARNTGELFF
TGTGCCAGCAGCGCAAGGAACACCGGGGAGCTGTTTTTT
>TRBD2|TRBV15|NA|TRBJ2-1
CVTSRDDRLAGVEQFF
TGTGTCACCAGCAGAGATGACAGACTAGCGGGAGTCGAGCAGTTCTTC